These T cell receptor beta chains were read from a single sample in a study of Ad26.COV2.S vaccination and SARS-CoV-2 variants. Generated by immunoSEQ multiplex PCR, the TCRdb table keeps only in-frame clones and is missing some. This sample has roughly 320,000 clones; around four fifths occur once, and the top ten carry 2.1%. This sample comprised peripheral blood, obtained in a trial of Ad26.COV2.S vaccine versus placebo. The receptors were sampled from a person aged 18-60 years who received the Ad26.COV2.S COVID-19 vaccine or a placebo. Both conserved end residues are trimmed from each CDR3.

>TRBV9|TRBJ2-5
ASSVGPPPETQY
>TRBV5-4|TRBJ2-7
ASSDGTSGVREQY
>TRBV5-1|TRBJ2-7
ASSLYGDYEQY
>TRBV19|TRBJ2-7
ASSTEHYSNEQY
>TRBV5-1|TRBJ2-1
ASSLGSRDGNEQF
>TRBV9|TRBJ2-2
ASSVSWGTTGELF
>TRBV19|TRBJ2-2
ASTLRRSGELF
>TRBV18|TRBJ2-7
ASSLRDNSYEQY
>TRBV18|TRBJ2-3
ASSLIQNTDTQY
>TRBV6-5|TRBJ2-7
ASSWGTGGHEQY